The 6 T cell receptor beta chains below all came from one sample that was sequenced in a study of blood T cell repertoires in COVID-19 (dated by TCRdb to the early 2020s). Library preparation used the immunoSEQ multiplex PCR assay. This is the immuneACCESS table as TCRdb keeps it, with only in-frame sequences that have V and J called. A part of the clones is gone; compared with another copy, unresolved V genes explain less than half, and the rest is unexplained. Within this sample are about 150,000 clones, with 87% of them counted one time only. Roughly 2.5% of the sample goes to the ten largest clones. Material for sequencing was peripheral blood. The receptors come from a man in his fifties or sixties with active COVID-19.

The CDR3 loop reads CASSQDQGTEAFF. The CDR3 nucleotides are TGCGCCAGCAGCCAAGATCAGGGGACTGAAGCTTTCTTT. The rearrangement links TRBV4-1 to TRBJ1-1, with a weak D call TRBD1 (6 bases). Trimming stripped 0 bases from V and 5 bases from J, with 7 bases between. In germline, CDR1 is MGHRA, CDR2 YSYEKL. The CDR3 has 13 residues.

This clone was observed once. V is TRBV2 and J is TRBJ1-4, with D hard to call. This CDR3 has 14 residues. The germline V gene has CDR1 SNHLY and CDR2 FYNNEI. Deletions cut 6 bases from V and 7 bases from J, with 15 bases between. CDR3 sequence (DNA): TGTGCCAGCAGGAATTCCGGGTCCCGTGAAAAACTGTTTTTT. It yields the protein CASRNSGSREKLFF.

The chain carries TRBV6-2 or TRBV6-3 and TRBJ2-5; D gene unclear. This CDR3 spans 12 amino acids. Trimming took 7 bases from V and 2 from J, leaving 8 bases between them. Germline V gene sequence: CDR1 MNHEY, CDR2 SVGEGT. The CDR3 DNA is TGTGCCAGCAACCCCCCGCAAGAGACCCAGTACTTC. It yields the protein CASNPPQETQYF.

The chain is built from TRBV7-2 and TRBJ2-3; no reliable D call. This CDR3 spans 12 amino acids. Per germline, CDR1 SGHTA and CDR2 FQGNSA. Deletions cut 4 bases from V and 4 bases from J, with 6 bases between. This CDR3 is CASSSIADTQYF. For the CDR3, the DNA is TGTGCCAGCAGCTCTATAGCAGATACGCAGTATTTT.

This rearrangement joins TRBV5-4 to TRBJ1-1; D is perhaps TRBD1 (6 bases). Germline-derived CDR1 and CDR2 are SGHNT and YYREEE (reference sequence). The V end lost 0 bases, the J end lost 3 bases, and 6 bases lay between the germline ends. The CDR3 extends over 13 amino acids. CDR3 coding DNA: TGTGCCAGCAGCTTGGACAGGGACACTGAAGCTTTCTTT. The encoded protein is CASSLDRDTEAFF. The full variable domain, rest sourced from reference TRBV5-4 and TRBJ1-1, is ETGVTQSPTHLIKTRGQQVTLRCSSQSGHNTVSWYQQALGQGPQFIFQYYREEENGRGNFPPRFSGLQFPNYSSELNVNALELDDSALYLCASSLDRDTEAFFGQGTRLTVV.

The rearrangement joins TRBV5-1 to TRBJ2-7, with D possibly being TRBD1 (6 bases). Trimming took 2 bases from V and 4 from J, leaving 19 bases between them. In germline, CDR1 is SGHRS, CDR2 YFSETQ. The CDR3 has 16 residues. CDR3 protein: CASSFGPTGKQYEQYF. CDR3 in DNA: TGCGCCAGCAGCTTCGGACCTACAGGGAAACAATACGAGCAGTACTTC.